This TCR beta chain was found in a study of chemoradiotherapy in HPV16-positive cancers. Study-wide results and caveats: During treatment, candidate HPV-specific clones and E7-related motifs expanded in tumor.

Sequencing used immunoSEQ multiplex PCR; TCRdb keeps in-frame clones, though not all of them. The data contain 30,000 to 35,000 clones, just under 80% of them seen just once; the ten biggest clones take up 3.8%. The germline CDR1 and CDR2 sequences are SGHRS and YFSETQ. V lost 4 bases and J lost 3; bases outside the gene matches: 10. The length of the CDR3 is 16 residues. As regards this clone: Its target is not known.

The source is a human donor with HPV-associated anogenital cancer. Sequencing was performed on blood, taken from a patient who underwent chemoradiotherapy. The chain employs TRBV5-1 and TRBJ2-1; the match to TRBD2 covers 7 bases. The CDR3 loop reads CASSIGLEWVYNEQFF. The CDR3 DNA reads as TGCGCCAGCAGCATAGGACTAGAGTGGGTCTACAATGAGCAGTTCTTC.